This T cell receptor (beta chain) was captured in a study of blood T cell repertoires in COVID-19. Clones were sequenced by immunoSEQ multiplex PCR, and TCRdb holds only the in-frame ones, with some missing. The table has roughly 120,000 clones, 75% to 90% seen once. From germline, CDR1 is KGHDR and CDR2 SFDVKD. The CDR3 is made up of 13 amino acids. Between the trimmed V and J ends, which lost 7 bases and 2 bases, there was a span of 10 bases. The rearrangement uses TRBV24-1 and TRBJ2-5; weak D call: TRBD2 (6 bases). Input material: peripheral blood. The sequence came from a woman aged 45-60 years with acute or convalescent COVID-19. The CDR3 spells CATSGGKQETQYF. Here the CDR3 DNA reads TGTGCCACCAGCGGGGGTAAACAAGAGACCCAGTACTTC.